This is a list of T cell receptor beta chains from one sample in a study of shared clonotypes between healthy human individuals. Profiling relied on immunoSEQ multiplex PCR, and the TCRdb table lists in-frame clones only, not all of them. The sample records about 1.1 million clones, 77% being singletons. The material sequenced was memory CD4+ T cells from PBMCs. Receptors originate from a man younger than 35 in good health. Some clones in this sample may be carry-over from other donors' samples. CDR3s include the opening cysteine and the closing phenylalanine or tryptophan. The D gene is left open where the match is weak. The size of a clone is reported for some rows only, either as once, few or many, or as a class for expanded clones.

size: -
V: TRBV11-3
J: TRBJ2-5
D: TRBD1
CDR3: CASSFGDSLEETQYF
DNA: TGTGCCAGCAGCTTTGGGGACAGCCTTGAAGAGACCCAGTACTTC

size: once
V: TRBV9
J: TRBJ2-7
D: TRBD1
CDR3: CASSAGTGRTYEQYF
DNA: TGTGCCAGCAGCGCCGGGACAGGAAGAACCTACGAGCAGTACTTC

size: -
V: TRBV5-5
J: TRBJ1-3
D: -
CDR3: CASSLDLLSGTIYF
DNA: TGTGCCAGCAGCTTGGACCTGCTGTCCGGCACCATATATTTT

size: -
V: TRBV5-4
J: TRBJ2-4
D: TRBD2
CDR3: CASSLEASGRASGIQYF
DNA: TGTGCCAGCAGCTTGGAGGCTAGCGGGAGGGCTTCGGGCATTCAGTACTTC

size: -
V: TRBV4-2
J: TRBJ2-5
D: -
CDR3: CASSLGRRGETQYF
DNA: TGTGCCAGCAGCTTGGGGCGGAGAGGAGAGACCCAGTACTTC

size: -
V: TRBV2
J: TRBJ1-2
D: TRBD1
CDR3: CASSPQGANYGYTF
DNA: TGTGCCAGCAGCCCACAGGGGGCAAACTATGGCTACACCTTC

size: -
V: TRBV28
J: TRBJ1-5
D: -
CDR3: CASSLWQSNQPQHF
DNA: TGTGCCAGCAGTTTGTGGCAGAGTAATCAGCCCCAGCATTTT

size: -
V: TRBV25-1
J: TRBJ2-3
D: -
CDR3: CASSVGSRDTQYF
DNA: TGTGCCAGCAGTGTTGGGAGCAGAGATACGCAGTATTTT

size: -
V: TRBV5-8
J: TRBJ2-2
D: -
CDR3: CASSLGLSSNTGELFF
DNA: TGTGCCAGCAGCTTGGGTTTGTCTTCGAACACCGGGGAGCTGTTTTTT

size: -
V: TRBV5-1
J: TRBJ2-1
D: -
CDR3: CASSLVSDPSLEQFF
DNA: TGCGCCAGCAGCTTGGTTTCGGACCCGTCCCTTGAGCAGTTCTTC

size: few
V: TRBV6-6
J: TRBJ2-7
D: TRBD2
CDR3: CASSSGTSGYYEQYF
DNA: TGTGCCAGCAGTTCCGGGACTAGCGGCTACTACGAGCAGTACTTC

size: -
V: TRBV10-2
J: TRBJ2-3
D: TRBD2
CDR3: CALGESGRSDTQYF
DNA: TGCGCCCTGGGGGAAAGCGGGAGGTCAGATACGCAGTATTTT

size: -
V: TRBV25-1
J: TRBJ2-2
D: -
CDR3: CASSRGEAGELFF
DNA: TGTGCCAGCTCCAGGGGGGAGGCCGGGGAGCTGTTTTTT

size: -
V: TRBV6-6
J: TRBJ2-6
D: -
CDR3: CASSYFGANVLTF
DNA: TGTGCCAGCAGTTACTTTGGGGCCAACGTCCTGACTTTC

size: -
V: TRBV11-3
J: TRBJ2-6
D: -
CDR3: CASSLGDEESGANVLTF
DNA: TGTGCCAGCAGCTTAGGGGACGAAGAGTCTGGGGCCAACGTCCTGACTTTC

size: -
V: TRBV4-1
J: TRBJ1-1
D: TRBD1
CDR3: CASSQEPGGFTEAFF
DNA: TGCGCCAGCAGCCAAGAACCAGGGGGATTCACTGAAGCTTTCTTT

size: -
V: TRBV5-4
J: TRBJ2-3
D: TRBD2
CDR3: CASSLGTSRSPGTDTQYF
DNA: TGTGCCAGCAGCTTGGGGACTAGCCGCTCCCCCGGCACAGATACGCAGTATTTT

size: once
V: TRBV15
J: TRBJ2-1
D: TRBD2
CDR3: CATSRDWPGERGGGYNEQFF
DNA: TGTGCCACCAGCAGAGATTGGCCAGGGGAGCGGGGGGGAGGGTACAATGAGCAGTTCTTC